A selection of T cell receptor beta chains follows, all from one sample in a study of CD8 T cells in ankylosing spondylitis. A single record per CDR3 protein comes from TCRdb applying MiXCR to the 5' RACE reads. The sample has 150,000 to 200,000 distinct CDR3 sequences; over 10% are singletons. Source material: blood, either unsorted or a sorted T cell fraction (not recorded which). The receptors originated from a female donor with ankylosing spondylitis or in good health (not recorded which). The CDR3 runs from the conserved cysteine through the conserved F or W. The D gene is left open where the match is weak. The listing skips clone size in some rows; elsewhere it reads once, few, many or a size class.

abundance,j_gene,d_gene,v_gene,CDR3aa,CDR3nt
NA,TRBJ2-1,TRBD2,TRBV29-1,CSGGIAGDYNEQFF,TGCAGCGGGGGAATAGCGGGTGACTACAATGAGCAGTTCTTC
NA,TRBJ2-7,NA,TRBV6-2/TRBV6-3,CASSYGWSERYEQYF,TGTGCCAGCAGTTACGGTTGGTCGGAGAGATACGAGCAGTACTTC
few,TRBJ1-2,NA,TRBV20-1,CCARDRAGRPPNYGYTF,TGCTGTGCTAGAGATCGGGCAGGGCGTCCCCCGAACTATGGCTACACCTTC
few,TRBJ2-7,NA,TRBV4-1,CASSQEVGRPQYEQYF,TGCGCCAGCAGCCAAGAGGTCGGACGGCCTCAGTACGAGCAGTACTTC
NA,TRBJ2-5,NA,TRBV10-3,CAIGAETREETQYF,TGTGCCATCGGCGCCGAGACTAGGGAAGAGACCCAGTACTTC
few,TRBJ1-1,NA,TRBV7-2,CASSLADLGKAFF,TGTGCCAGCAGCTTAGCAGATCTAGGGAAAGCTTTCTTT
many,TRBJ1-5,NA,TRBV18,CASSHRASNQPQHF,TGTGCCAGCTCACACAGGGCTAGCAATCAGCCCCAGCATTTT
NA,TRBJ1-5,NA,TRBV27,CASSLGGRVYSNQPQHF,TGTGCCAGCAGTTTAGGTGGCAGGGTCTATAGCAATCAGCCCCAGCATTTT
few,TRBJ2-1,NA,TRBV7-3,CASSPADQRRGPFTNEQFF,TGTGCCAGCAGCCCCGCGGACCAACGTCGGGGTCCGTTTACCAATGAGCAGTTCTTC
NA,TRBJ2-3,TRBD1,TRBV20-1,CSARGLRQGTDTQYF,TGCAGTGCTAGGGGGTTGAGACAGGGAACAGATACGCAGTATTTT
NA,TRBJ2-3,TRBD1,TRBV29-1,CSSRTGAFTDTQYF,TGCAGCTCTAGGACAGGGGCGTTCACAGATACGCAGTATTTT
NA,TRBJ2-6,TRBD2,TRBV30,CAWSVGGSGANVLTF,TGTGCCTGGAGTGTGGGGGGGAGCGGGGCCAACGTCCTGACTTTC
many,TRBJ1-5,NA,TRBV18,CASSPTDGNQPQHF,TGTGCCAGCTCACCCACAGACGGGAATCAGCCCCAGCATTTT
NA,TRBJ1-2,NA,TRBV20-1,CSARTGAGALPYYGYTF,TGCAGTGCTAGGACCGGGGCAGGGGCACTACCTTACTATGGCTACACCTTC
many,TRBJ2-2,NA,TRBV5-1,CASSLGLTGRSTGELFF,TGCGCCAGCAGCTTGGGTCTTACAGGGCGCAGCACCGGGGAGCTGTTTTTT
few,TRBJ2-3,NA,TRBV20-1,CSAVSDTQYF,TGCAGTGCCGTGTCAGATACGCAGTATTTT
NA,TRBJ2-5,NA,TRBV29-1,CSVRGLRGGGLQETQYF,TGCAGCGTCCGGGGGCTGCGTGGCGGGGGATTACAAGAGACCCAGTACTTC
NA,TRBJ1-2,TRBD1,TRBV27,CASSFMGGGVPGYTF,TGTGCCAGCAGTTTTATGGGAGGGGGCGTCCCTGGCTACACCTTC